These 4 T cell receptor beta chains originate from one sample sequenced in a study of blood T cell repertoires in COVID-19. Measured with immunoSEQ multiplex PCR; TCRdb has only the in-frame clones, and not every one. The profile shows 160,000 or so clones, more than 80% of them singletons. What was sequenced was peripheral blood. These receptors originate from a human donor in a cohort sampled during active COVID-19.

The chain's CDR3 is CASSPGLAGQYTDTQYF. DNA for the CDR3: TGTGCCAGCTCACCGGGACTAGCGGGACAGTACACAGATACGCAGTATTTT. V gene TRBV18 combines with J gene TRBJ2-3; TRBD2 aligns across 13 bases. The CDR3 loop spans 17 amino acids. Germline assignment: CDR1 KGHSH and CDR2 LQKENI. The J segment lost 2 bases and the V segment lost 3 bases, leaving 5 bases of the junction unmatched.

This clone was counted once. The V gene is TRBV6-6, the J gene TRBJ2-5; D is ambiguous. The V and J ends lost 5 bases and 5 bases respectively, with 6 bases between them. CDR3 length: 11 amino acids. Germline CDR1 reads MNHNY; CDR2 reads SVGAGI (reference sequence). Written as DNA, the CDR3 is TGTGCCAGCAGTCCCGTGGAGACCCAGTACTTC. As protein: CASSPVETQYF.

This clone appeared a single time. The CDR3 DNA sequence: TGTGCCAGCAGTCTCGGGACAGGTTTGGGTGAAAAACTGTTTTTT. Amino acids: CASSLGTGLGEKLFF. The chain combines TRBV6-6 with TRBJ1-4; 8 bases align to TRBD1. The trim removed 5 bases at V and 7 bases at J, leaving 9 bases unmatched. The length of the CDR3 is 15 residues. Germline V lookup: CDR1 MNHNY, CDR2 SVGAGI (reference sequence).

The chain joins TRBV6-1 to TRBJ2-7, with D unresolved. This CDR3 contains 15 residues. From germline, CDR1 is MNHNS and CDR2 SASEGT. Trimming took off 1 base at V and 0 bases at J, with 10 bases between the two ends. The chain's CDR3 is CASSEGGPSSYEQYF. Here the CDR3 DNA reads TGTGCCAGCAGTGAAGGCGGCCCTAGCTCCTACGAGCAGTACTTC.